This T cell receptor beta chain originates from a study of cytomegalovirus exposure and HLA in healthy donors. Study-wide background: It was reported in a later analysis that the roughly 120 validation repertoires used the same platform as the 650 to 800 first-cohort repertoires.

The donors were part of the roughly 130-subject validation cohort, which stood apart from the 666-subject first cohort. Study conclusions and caveats: Most TCR sequences were seen very rarely across donors, but some public TCRs occurred in many. It was fewer than 200 TCR beta chains that were listed as cytomegalovirus-associated.

CDR3 length: 13 amino acids. J gave up 6 bases and V 7 bases, and 9 bases lay outside the gene matches. The germline V gene has CDR1 LNHDA and CDR2 SQIVND (reference sequence). Data came from immunoSEQ multiplex PCR; TCRdb stores just in-frame clones and leaves some out. The table includes 150,000 to 180,000 clones, less than 90% detected once. A note on this clone: Its antigen is not identified.

The chain carries TRBV19 and TRBJ2-7; 7 bases map to TRBD2. Sequencing was carried out using PBMCs. This TCR derives from a man aged 18 to 29 in good health and CMV-seropositive. CDR3 amino acids: CASKRGEGFEQYF. The CDR3 DNA follows: TGTGCCAGTAAAAGAGGGGAGGGGTTCGAGCAGTACTTC.